This T cell receptor (beta chain) was documented in a study of blood T cell repertoires in COVID-19. On the study more broadly: COVID-19 samples from acute and convalescent phases originated in the United States, Italy and Spain. The analysed material was cDNA or gDNA that came from T cells, B-cell-depleted T cells, or PBMCs.

Patients of the Seattle cohort, enrolled during active infection, were followed longitudinally. CDR3 length: 12 amino acids. Germline CDR1 and CDR2: MNHNY and SVGAGI (reference sequence). Trimming removed 10 bases from V and 5 bases from J, with 14 bases in between. The method was immunoSEQ multiplex PCR; TCRdb's version includes in-frame clones alone and lacks a portion of them. The data hold some 200,000 clones, with 81% observed a single time. The V and J genes are TRBV6-6 and TRBJ2-5; a possible D gene is TRBD1 (6 bases). The source of this sequence is a woman in her forties with COVID-19, enrolled during active disease. Sample: peripheral blood. The CDR3 is CAIAGVEETQYF. In nucleotides, the CDR3 is TGTGCCATCGCAGGGGTGGAGGAGACCCAGTACTTC.